These T cell receptor beta chains were read from a single sample in a study of breast tumors, draining lymph nodes, adjacent tissues. Each CDR3 protein gets one entry after TCRdb re-called the multiplex PCR reads with MiXCR. The table lists 150,000 to 200,000 distinct CDR3 sequences, roughly a third of them singletons. The sequencing sample was made of axillary lymph node tissue. The receptors derive from a female donor with breast cancer. Some clones in this sample may be carry-over from other donors' samples. CDR3s include the opening cysteine and the closing phenylalanine or tryptophan. Each record gives: V gene, J gene, CDR3 protein.

v_call: TRBV7-8; j_call: TRBJ2-3; cdr3_aa: CASSSPGRESTDTQYF
v_call: TRBV5-1; j_call: TRBJ2-2; cdr3_aa: CASSLSGTVPNELFF
v_call: TRBV9; j_call: TRBJ2-1; cdr3_aa: CASSPRSSGGSSYNEQFF
v_call: TRBV28; j_call: TRBJ2-5; cdr3_aa: CASSLIHSQETQYF
v_call: TRBV27; j_call: TRBJ1-2; cdr3_aa: CASSWGLGYGYTF
v_call: TRBV27; j_call: TRBJ2-1; cdr3_aa: CATPHGSEQFF
v_call: TRBV7-2; j_call: TRBJ2-7; cdr3_aa: CASSARDGRPYEQYF
v_call: TRBV7-3; j_call: TRBJ1-2; cdr3_aa: CASSLSPGSLYGYTF
v_call: TRBV6-1; j_call: TRBJ1-5; cdr3_aa: CASRHPGTGKQPQHF
v_call: TRBV29-1; j_call: TRBJ1-4; cdr3_aa: CSVGTGIEKLFF
v_call: TRBV20-1; j_call: TRBJ1-3; cdr3_aa: CSARPGQAGNTIYF
v_call: TRBV10-2; j_call: TRBJ2-7; cdr3_aa: CASSESYRGAYEQYF
v_call: TRBV10-3; j_call: TRBJ2-1; cdr3_aa: CATRLADNNEQFF
v_call: TRBV6-6; j_call: TRBJ2-7; cdr3_aa: CASSYVQGYIDEQYF
v_call: TRBV20-1; j_call: TRBJ1-2; cdr3_aa: CSARDQDRRDGYTF
v_call: TRBV18; j_call: TRBJ1-6; cdr3_aa: CASSPSRSSYNSPLHF
v_call: TRBV7-6; j_call: TRBJ2-1; cdr3_aa: CASSLVSRTPTASDNEQFF
v_call: TRBV6-5; j_call: TRBJ2-5; cdr3_aa: CASSPTGGASETQYF
v_call: TRBV5-1; j_call: TRBJ2-2; cdr3_aa: CASTVDRNTGELFF
v_call: TRBV10-2; j_call: TRBJ1-1; cdr3_aa: CATRLEKNTEAFF
v_call: TRBV6-5; j_call: TRBJ1-6; cdr3_aa: CASSLGPSRNSPLHF
v_call: TRBV7-8; j_call: TRBJ2-7; cdr3_aa: CASSFLGYEQYF
v_call: TRBV6-6; j_call: TRBJ1-5; cdr3_aa: CASSYFGETGTLKNQPQHF
v_call: TRBV24-1; j_call: TRBJ2-1; cdr3_aa: CATSDLPLGLAGGCEQFF